What follows describes a single T cell receptor (beta chain). Its antigen remains unidentified. The data stem from a study of cytomegalovirus exposure and HLA in healthy donors. Germline V gives CDR1 ENHRY, CDR2 SYGVKD. The ends lost 6 bases at V and 10 bases at J; junction bases unmatched: 7. CDR3 length: 14 residues. The PCR used 60 Vbeta and 13 Jbeta primers. Sequenced by immunoSEQ multiplex PCR; TCRdb stores in-frame clones only, minus some. The sample has under 200,000 clones, around 68% seen once; the top ten hold over 1.2%. General study points: In a later analysis, an Asian-associated ancestry cluster reportedly showed fewer N-insertions than the 666-donor mean. Researchers reported from a later analysis that most CMV-associated TCR beta chains appeared HLA-restricted. Later analysis identified 15,000 to 20,000 TCR beta sequences associated with HLA alleles, using a false discovery rate threshold of 0.05.

The TCR was taken from a man aged 50 to 59 in good health and CMV-seronegative. Sequenced input: PBMCs. The chain combines TRBV10-3 with TRBJ1-6; 9 bases match TRBD1. The CDR3 loop reads CAIRLPGQGSPLHF. DNA of the CDR3: TGTGCCATCAGACTTCCGGGACAGGGCTCACCCCTCCACTTT.